Presented here are 29 T cell receptor beta chains from one specimen sequenced in a study of patients and donors after allogeneic stem cell transplantation. Each CDR3 protein gets one entry after TCRdb re-called the RT-PCR reads with MiXCR. The sample has about 960,000 distinct CDR3 sequences; about a sixth are singletons. Sequencing was carried out using blood, either unsorted or a sorted T cell fraction (not recorded which). These receptors were collected from a human donor who was either an allogeneic HSCT recipient or a stem cell or donor lymphocyte infusion donor (not recorded which). It is not recorded whose cells these are; they may come from a transplant donor.

V gene TRBV5-1 combines with J gene TRBJ2-1; 10 bases align to TRBD2. The V gene's germline CDR1 is SGHRS and CDR2 YFSETQ. The J segment lost 4 bases and the V segment lost 3 bases, leaving 7 bases of the junction unmatched. This CDR3 is built from 16 residues. The chain's CDR3 is CASSSGLADPYNEQFF. The CDR3 bases are TGCGCCAGCAGCTCAGGACTAGCGGACCCTTACAATGAGCAGTTCTTC. Using reference TRBV5-1 and TRBJ2-1 for the parts outside the CDR3, the full variable domain is KAGVTQTPRYLIKTRGQQVTLSCSPISGHRSVSWYQQTPGQGLQFLFEYFSETQRNKGNFPGRFSGRQFSNSRSEMNVSTLELGDSALYLCASSSGLADPYNEQFFGPGTRLTVL.

This clonotype was recorded many times. The chain combines TRBV7-6 with TRBJ2-2; no clear D. CDR1 SGHVS and CDR2 FNYEAQ come from the germline V gene. V was shortened by 4 bases and J by 1 base, with 7 bases between the two germline ends. CDR3 length: 14 amino acids. The CDR3 region is CASSSSRNTGELFF. CDR3 sequence (DNA): TGTGCCAGCAGCTCGTCAAGGAACACCGGGGAGCTGTTTTTT.

This clonotype was counted only a few times. The chain links TRBV20-1 to TRBJ2-7; a possible D gene is TRBD2 (5 bases). This CDR3 is 13 amino acids long. Germline V gene sequence: CDR1 DFQATT, CDR2 SNEGSKA (reference sequence). The V gene lost 6 bases and the J gene lost 3 bases, with 15 bases spanning the gap. The CDR3 DNA sequence: TGCAGTGCATTCACGGGGAACGTCTACGAGCAGTACTTC. This codes for CSAFTGNVYEQYF.

The rearrangement links TRBV10-3 to TRBJ2-7; no definite D call. Per germline, CDR1 ENHRY and CDR2 SYGVKD. This CDR3 contains 13 residues. The germline V and J ends were trimmed by 2 bases and 1 base, with 6 bases remaining between them. CDR3 amino acids: CAISEIFSYEQYF. The CDR3 DNA reads as TGTGCCATCAGTGAGATATTTTCCTACGAGCAGTACTTC.

In its sample, this clonotype was seen a few times. The chain joins TRBV24-1 to TRBJ2-7; D is possibly TRBD2 (5 bases). The germline V and J ends were trimmed by 10 bases and 6 bases, with 15 bases remaining between them. Germline loops: CDR1 KGHDR, CDR2 SFDVKD. The CDR3 contains 12 residues. In nucleotides, the CDR3 is TGTGCCACGGACTCCTTGGGCGGCGAGCAGTACTTC. It yields the protein CATDSLGGEQYF.

This clonotype has ten or more counts. The chain is built from TRBV12-3 or TRBV12-4 and TRBJ2-2, with 12 bases aligning to TRBD2. The V and J ends lost 5 bases and 7 bases, in that order; junction bases with no gene match: 11. The CDR3 length is 17 residues. CDR3: CASSRGLAGGPDGELFF. Written as DNA, the CDR3 is TGTGCCAGCAGTCGGGGCCTAGCGGGGGGGCCAGACGGGGAGCTGTTTTTT.

The table lists this clonotype with many counts. V is TRBV5-1 and J is TRBJ2-2; TRBD2 agrees at 9 bases. The germline gives CDR1 SGHRS, CDR2 YFSETQ. The length of the CDR3 is 16 residues. The junction had 0 bases not matched to a gene; V was cut back by 0 bases and J by 0 bases. The CDR3 coding sequence is TGCGCCAGCAGCTTGGGACTAGCGGCGAACACCGGGGAGCTGTTTTTT. Its protein is CASSLGLAANTGELFF. The variable domain in full, completed from reference TRBV5-1 and TRBJ2-2, reads KAGVTQTPRYLIKTRGQQVTLSCSPISGHRSVSWYQQTPGQGLQFLFEYFSETQRNKGNFPGRFSGRQFSNSRSEMNVSTLELGDSALYLCASSLGLAANTGELFFGEGSRLTVL.

This clonotype was counted a few times. The chain has TRBV4-1 and TRBJ1-6, with D perhaps TRBD1 (6 bases). The germline V and J ends were trimmed by 4 bases and 6 bases, with 10 bases remaining between them. The CDR3 contains 14 residues. Germline CDR1 and CDR2: MGHRA and YSYEKL. CDR3 sequence (DNA): TGCGCCAGCAGCCGGACAGATTTTAATTCACCCCTCCACTTT. It yields the protein CASSRTDFNSPLHF.

This chain joins TRBV5-6 and TRBJ2-1, with D possibly being TRBD1 or TRBD2 (5 bases each). This CDR3 contains 17 residues. Looked up from germline, CDR1 is SGHDT and CDR2 is YYEEEE. Between the trimmed V and J ends, which lost 1 base and 0 bases, there was a span of 14 bases. The CDR3 region has the DNA TGTGCCAGCAGCTTGACTGGTCGTGGGGGCTCCTACAATGAGCAGTTCTTC. It is translated as CASSLTGRGGSYNEQFF. The variable domain in full, completed from reference TRBV5-6 and TRBJ2-1, reads DAGVTQSPTHLIKTRGQQVTLRCSPKSGHDTVSWYQQALGQGPQFIFQYYEEEERQRGNFPDRFSGHQFPNYSSELNVNALLLGDSALYLCASSLTGRGGSYNEQFFGPGTRLTVL.

The J gene is TRBJ2-7, the V gene TRBV6-1; TRBD2 agrees at 7 bases. J lost 0 bases, V lost 5 bases, and 4 bases had no gene match. The length of the CDR3 is 14 residues. The germline CDR1 and CDR2 sequences are MNHNS and SASEGT. CDR3 in amino acids: CASSRRELSYEQYF. The CDR3 DNA is TGTGCCAGCAGTCGGCGGGAGCTCTCCTACGAGCAGTACTTC.

This clonotype came up a few times. The rearrangement joins TRBV27 to TRBJ2-2; TRBD2 agrees at 9 bases. The CDR3 extends over 16 amino acids. Germline trimming cut 6 bases from V and 4 bases from J; bases unmatched to any gene: 9. The germline CDR1 and CDR2 sequences are MNHEY and SMNVEV (reference sequence). In nucleotides, the CDR3 is TGTGCCAGCAGGGGCGGGAGGGCCTTCGGCACCGGGGAGCTGTTTTTT. It yields the protein CASRGGRAFGTGELFF.

This clonotype was recorded a few times. The J gene is TRBJ2-2, the V gene TRBV5-1, with D perhaps TRBD1 or TRBD2 (5 bases each). Germline CDR1 reads SGHRS; CDR2 reads YFSETQ. The CDR3 extends over 15 amino acids. V lost 0 bases and J lost 6, with 12 bases in between. The CDR3 region has the DNA TGCGCCAGCAGCTTGGTCGGGACCTGGGCCGGGGAGCTGTTTTTT. Protein: CASSLVGTWAGELFF.

This clonotype was observed a handful of times. This rearrangement joins TRBV9 to TRBJ2-3, with no clear D. V lost 0 bases, J lost 2 bases, and 7 bases lay in between. CDR1 is SGDLS, CDR2 YYNGEE, per germline. This CDR3 is 14 amino acids long. DNA of the CDR3: TGTGCCAGCAGCGTAGTCGGCTACACAGATACGCAGTATTTT. Translation: CASSVVGYTDTQYF.

There are many counts of this clonotype. The V call is TRBV12-3 or TRBV12-4, the J call TRBJ1-1; 9 nucleotides agree with TRBD1. V dropped 3 bases and J dropped 6; count of bases not matched to a gene: 8. The CDR3 consists of 15 residues. The CDR3: CASSFGTGRRPEAFF. The CDR3 DNA reads TGTGCCAGCAGTTTTGGGACAGGGAGGAGGCCTGAAGCTTTCTTT.

The CDR3 region has the DNA TGTGCCAGCAGCTTAGGATGGGCGGGTCTGGGGCAGTATTTT. Translated, it gives CASSLGWAGLGQYF. The chain couples TRBV7-2 to TRBJ2-3, with D possibly TRBD2 on 5 matching bases. This CDR3 has 14 residues. V was cut by 1 base and J by 11 bases, with 16 bases left in between. Germline CDR1 and CDR2: SGHTA and FQGNSA.

There are many counts of this clonotype. The V call is TRBV5-1, the J call TRBJ2-2; D remains ambiguous. The V end was cut by 7 bases, the J end by 1 base, with 11 bases between. CDR3 length: 14 residues. Per germline, CDR1 SGHRS and CDR2 YFSETQ. For the CDR3, the DNA is TGCGCCAGCCTGGCGACCCGGAACACCGGGGAGCTGTTTTTT. Translating gives CASLATRNTGELFF.

This clonotype was observed a handful of times. V and J are TRBV11-2 and TRBJ1-1, with unresolved D. CDR1 and CDR2 from the germline V gene are SGHAT and FQNNGV. This CDR3 region has 18 residues. Trimming left V 4 bases short and J 1 base short, with 22 bases between. This CDR3 is CASSYRASGYNKNTEAFF. The CDR3 nucleotides are TGTGCCAGCAGCTATAGGGCGTCCGGCTACAATAAGAACACTGAAGCTTTCTTT.

This clonotype was counted only a few times. This chain joins TRBV5-1 and TRBJ1-1; a weak D match, TRBD1 (6 bases). The V end lost 7 bases, the J end lost 2 bases, and 15 bases lay between the germline ends. The CDR3 extends over 14 amino acids. The germline V gene encodes CDR1 SGHRS and CDR2 YFSETQ. Here the CDR3 reads CASAPGDLNTEAFF. As DNA, the CDR3 is TGCGCCAGCGCCCCAGGGGACCTTAACACTGAAGCTTTCTTT. The entire variable domain, with the rest obtained from reference TRBV5-1 and TRBJ1-1, is as follows: KAGVTQTPRYLIKTRGQQVTLSCSPISGHRSVSWYQQTPGQGLQFLFEYFSETQRNKGNFPGRFSGRQFSNSRSEMNVSTLELGDSALYLCASAPGDLNTEAFFGQGTRLTVV.

On this clonotype: A read error may account for a junction end that differs from germline. This CDR3 reads CASSLAGTAGNNEQFF. In DNA, the CDR3 is TGTGCTAGCAGCTTAGCCGGAACAGCGGGCAACAATGAGCAGTTCTTC. V and J are TRBV7-7 and TRBJ2-1; D perhaps matches TRBD2 (6 bases). CDR1 SSHAT and CDR2 FNYEAQ come from the germline V gene (reference sequence). The CDR3 is 16 residues long.

This clonotype was detected many times. The V call is TRBV6-1, the J call TRBJ2-5, with 15 bases aligning to TRBD2. Germline trimming cut 5 bases from V and 4 bases from J; bases unmatched to any gene: 5. The germline V gene encodes CDR1 MNHNS and CDR2 SASEGT. The CDR3 sequence is 16 residues long. CDR3 sequence: CASSTRTSGRGETQYF. The CDR3 DNA follows: TGTGCCAGCAGTACACGGACTAGCGGGAGGGGAGAGACCCAGTACTTC.

The V gene is TRBV11-3, the J gene TRBJ2-1, with D possibly matching TRBD2 (6 bases). The CDR3 totals 17 residues. V shed 5 bases and J shed 8 bases, with 25 bases lying between them. The V gene's germline CDR1 is SGHNT and CDR2 YENEEA. For the CDR3, the DNA is TGTGCCAGCAGCCCTCGACTAGTACGGGCCCCACCCCATGAGCAGTTCTTC. This codes for CASSPRLVRAPPHEQFF.

This clonotype appeared a single time. The V call is TRBV25-1, the J call TRBJ2-1; unclear D gene. CDR1 and CDR2 from the germline V gene are MGHDK and SYGVNS. The CDR3 loop spans 17 amino acids. V was cut by 2 bases and J by 0 bases, with 14 bases left in between. DNA for the CDR3: TGTGCCAGCAGTGAAGTTCGGGCGGCAAGCTCCTACAATGAGCAGTTCTTC. It encodes CASSEVRAASSYNEQFF.

This clonotype appeared many times. V and J are TRBV12-3 or TRBV12-4 and TRBJ1-3, with unresolved D. The V end was cut by 7 bases, the J end by 8 bases, with 15 bases between. The CDR3 sequence is 13 residues long. CDR3 sequence reads: CASTFSIPHTIYF. In DNA, the CDR3 is TGTGCCAGCACTTTCTCAATACCACACACCATATATTTT.

V is TRBV3-1 and J is TRBJ2-2; 7 nucleotides align to TRBD1. Trimming at V came to 0 bases and at J to 1 base, leaving 5 bases not matched to a gene. Per germline, CDR1 LGHDT and CDR2 YNNKEL (reference sequence). The CDR3 has 17 amino acids. The DNA for the CDR3 is TGTGCCAGCAGCCAAGATGAGGGGGCAGTGAACACCGGGGAGCTGTTTTTT. It is translated as CASSQDEGAVNTGELFF.

This chain uses TRBV6-5 with TRBJ2-7, with 9 bases lining up with TRBD2. The CDR3 contains 16 residues. Germline V CDR1 and CDR2: MNHEY, SVGAGI. V was pared by 4 bases and J by 4 bases, with 11 bases of the junction left unmatched. The CDR3 reads CASSSPTSGDGYEQYF. The CDR3 region has the DNA TGTGCCAGCAGTTCTCCGACTAGCGGAGATGGTTACGAGCAGTACTTC.

This clonotype was picked up a small number of times. This chain joins TRBV12-3 or TRBV12-4 and TRBJ2-1; perhaps TRBD2 as D (6 bases). Trimming stripped 3 bases from V and 5 bases from J, with 14 bases between. This CDR3 comprises 15 residues. CDR3 nucleotides: TGTGCCAGCAGTTTTCTCCCGGGAGCCAACAATGAGCAGTTCTTC. It translates to CASSFLPGANNEQFF.

The DNA for the CDR3 is TGTGCCAGCAGCGTAGGACCGGGACTAGCGAGGAACACCGGGGAGCTGTTTTTT. Translated: CASSVGPGLARNTGELFF. The rearrangement joins TRBV9 to TRBJ2-2, with 10 nucleotides matching TRBD2. Losses at the gene ends were 0 bases for V and 1 base for J; bases not matched to a gene: 6. Germline loops: CDR1 SGDLS, CDR2 YYNGEE. CDR3 length equals 18 residues.

This chain links TRBV7-3 with TRBJ2-1, with D perhaps TRBD1 or TRBD2 (5 bases each). The germline gives CDR1 SGHTA, CDR2 FQGTGA. V was trimmed by 5 bases and J by 4 bases, leaving 21 bases between them. The CDR3 has 17 amino acids. CDR3 nucleotide sequence: TGTGCCAGCAGCCGCGGCGAGGGGTTATCATCATACAATGAGCAGTTCTTC. Protein sequence: CASSRGEGLSSYNEQFF.

V and J are TRBV12-3 or TRBV12-4 and TRBJ1-2; D call uncertain. The V gene lost 2 bases and the J gene lost 5 bases, with 15 bases spanning the gap. CDR3 length: 15 residues. The CDR3 protein is CASSLRDVLGYGYTF. CDR3 sequence (DNA): TGTGCCAGCAGTTTAAGAGATGTATTAGGATATGGCTACACCTTC.